The TCR beta chain under discussion was sequenced for a study of blood T cell repertoires in COVID-19. Profiling relied on immunoSEQ multiplex PCR, and the TCRdb table lists in-frame clones only, not all of them. The sample lists 45,000 to 65,000 clones; roughly 91% were seen once. The source is a human donor in a cohort sampled during active COVID-19. The sequenced sample was peripheral blood.

The CDR3 coding sequence is TGCGCCAGCAGCCAAGATACAGTTTCAACTAATGAAAAACTGTTTTTT. Its translation is CASSQDTVSTNEKLFF. The chain uses TRBV4-3 and TRBJ1-4; D unresolved. The CDR3 runs to 16 residues. Trimming removed 0 bases from V and 0 bases from J, with 8 bases in between. Germline CDR1 and CDR2: LGHNA and YSLEER.